This TCR beta chain came from a study of vaccination effects on CD4 cells after COVID-19. With 5 bases removed from V and 4 bases from J, the gap between germline ends came to 11 bases. This CDR3 spans 13 amino acids. Germline V gene lookup returns CDR1 SGHVS and CDR2 FQNEAQ. Data came from immunoSEQ multiplex PCR; TCRdb stores just in-frame clones and leaves some out. The sample consists of 20,000 to 25,000 clones, roughly 73% of them appearing once. Ahead of sequencing, the ViraFEST assay grew antigen-specific CD4+ T cells using viral peptide pools. Culture lasted under 13 days before CD4+ T cell isolation. In the case of this clone: Its specificity is not known.

The starting material was CD4+ T cells from PBMCs cultured with HCoV-229E spike peptides, obtained before COVID-19 vaccination. The source of this sequence is a human donor who received a COVID-19 vaccine. The chain couples TRBV7-8 to TRBJ1-2, with D possibly matching TRBD1 (5 bases). The CDR3 sequence: CASSLRQFYGYTF. In DNA, the CDR3 is TGTGCCAGCAGCCTTAGACAGTTCTATGGCTACACCTTC.